This T cell receptor (beta chain) was recovered during a study of blood T cell repertoires in COVID-19. Study-wide background: Whether acute or convalescent, the COVID-19 samples came from the United States, Italy and Spain. In each case, the material was cDNA or gDNA derived from T cells, B-cell-depleted T cells, or PBMCs.

Original processing notes: Reference gene primer amplification yielded estimated nucleated cell counts. Sequencing used immunoSEQ multiplex PCR; TCRdb keeps in-frame clones, though not all of them. The DNA gave D and trimming, while V, J and clone size come from that table. This table has under 200,000 clones, around 79% appearing once. Germline assignment: CDR1 SGHAT and CDR2 FQNNGV. The CDR3 spans 15 residues. Unmatched junction bases numbered 5, after V lost 4 bases and J lost 2 bases. The receptor was derived from a man in his 60s with active or convalescent COVID-19. The specimen sequenced was peripheral blood. V gene TRBV11-2 combines with J gene TRBJ1-3; 7 bases match TRBD1. CDR3 nucleotide sequence: TGTGCCAGCAGCTCGCAGGGGGAAGCTGGAAACACCATATATTTT. This encodes CASSSQGEAGNTIYF.